This is a list of T cell receptor beta chains from one sample in a study of shared clonotypes between healthy human individuals. Sequencing used immunoSEQ multiplex PCR; TCRdb keeps in-frame clones, though not all of them. This sample has some 630,000 clones, with about 96% found just once. The specimen was naive CD8+ T cells sorted from blood. The source of these receptors is a woman aged 30 to 39 in good health. Both conserved end residues are part of each CDR3. The D gene is left open where the match is weak. Only part of the rows carry a size: once, few, many, or a class if the clone is expanded.

j_call: TRBJ2-7
clone_size: -
v_call: TRBV28
d_call: -
cdr3_nt: TGTGCCAGCTCGGACAACCGATCCTACGAGCAGTACTTC
cdr3_aa: CASSDNRSYEQYF

j_call: TRBJ2-2
clone_size: -
v_call: TRBV6-5
d_call: -
cdr3_nt: TGTGCCAGCAGTTACGCTAGCGACACCGGGGAGCTGTTTTTT
cdr3_aa: CASSYASDTGELFF

j_call: TRBJ2-7
clone_size: -
v_call: TRBV28
d_call: -
cdr3_nt: TGTGCCAGCAGCCCAATCGGGGCCCGGGGGAGTAGTTCCTACGAGCAGTACTTC
cdr3_aa: CASSPIGARGSSSYEQYF

j_call: TRBJ2-5
clone_size: few
v_call: TRBV18
d_call: -
cdr3_nt: TGTGCCAGCTCACCACACCCCAGGGAGTACCAGTACTTC
cdr3_aa: CASSPHPREYQYF

j_call: TRBJ2-3
clone_size: -
v_call: TRBV7-8
d_call: TRBD2
cdr3_nt: TGTGCCAGCAGCTTGAGACTAGCGGGTAACACAGATACGCAGTATTTT
cdr3_aa: CASSLRLAGNTDTQYF

j_call: TRBJ2-5
clone_size: -
v_call: TRBV2
d_call: TRBD2
cdr3_nt: TGTGCCAGCAGAGGGACTAGCTATCCCCAAGAGACCCAGTACTTC
cdr3_aa: CASRGTSYPQETQYF

j_call: TRBJ2-7
clone_size: -
v_call: TRBV19
d_call: -
cdr3_nt: TGTGCCAGTAGTATAGGCATCTCCTACGAGCAGTACTTC
cdr3_aa: CASSIGISYEQYF

j_call: TRBJ1-4
clone_size: -
v_call: TRBV7-9
d_call: TRBD1
cdr3_nt: TGTGCCAGCAGCTCAGGGGGCAGTCTGAATGAAAAACTGTTTTTT
cdr3_aa: CASSSGGSLNEKLFF

j_call: TRBJ2-1
clone_size: -
v_call: TRBV11-2
d_call: TRBD1
cdr3_nt: TGTGCCAGCAGCTTTAGGACAGGGAGCTACAATGAGCAGTTCTTC
cdr3_aa: CASSFRTGSYNEQFF

j_call: TRBJ2-3
clone_size: -
v_call: TRBV28
d_call: TRBD1
cdr3_nt: TGTGCCAGCAGCCTCCCCGGGACAGGGGATACGAGCACAGATACGCAGTATTTT
cdr3_aa: CASSLPGTGDTSTDTQYF

j_call: TRBJ1-2
clone_size: -
v_call: TRBV29-1
d_call: TRBD1
cdr3_nt: TGCAGCGTTGTTGGGGACAGGGAGGCTAGCTATGGCTACACCTTC
cdr3_aa: CSVVGDREASYGYTF

j_call: TRBJ2-7
clone_size: -
v_call: TRBV6-1
d_call: TRBD2
cdr3_nt: TGTGCCAGCAGTGAACGCGGGCTAGCGGGAACCTACGAGCAGTACTTC
cdr3_aa: CASSERGLAGTYEQYF

j_call: TRBJ2-7
clone_size: -
v_call: TRBV27
d_call: -
cdr3_nt: TGTGCCAGCAGTTTATCCGGGACCAATTACGAGCAGTACTTC
cdr3_aa: CASSLSGTNYEQYF

j_call: TRBJ2-5
clone_size: -
v_call: TRBV13
d_call: TRBD2
cdr3_nt: TGTGCCAGCAGCTTAGGTGGTAGCGGGAGAAGGGAGACCCAGTACTTC
cdr3_aa: CASSLGGSGRRETQYF

j_call: TRBJ2-7
clone_size: -
v_call: TRBV27
d_call: TRBD2
cdr3_nt: TGTGCCAGCAGTCACCCGAGGGAGGGACTGGACGAGCAGTACTTC
cdr3_aa: CASSHPREGLDEQYF

j_call: TRBJ2-2
clone_size: -
v_call: TRBV29-1
d_call: -
cdr3_nt: TGCAGCGTTGAACTAAGGTTGGGGGAGCTGTTTTTT
cdr3_aa: CSVELRLGELFF

j_call: TRBJ2-7
clone_size: -
v_call: TRBV4-1
d_call: TRBD2
cdr3_nt: TGCGCCAGCAGCCAAAAAGGACTAGCGGGAGTGGGTGAGCAGTACTTC
cdr3_aa: CASSQKGLAGVGEQYF

j_call: TRBJ2-7
clone_size: -
v_call: TRBV9
d_call: -
cdr3_nt: TGTGCCAGCAGCCCCAACGGAGGGAGGACTTACGAGCAGTACTTC
cdr3_aa: CASSPNGGRTYEQYF

j_call: TRBJ1-2
clone_size: -
v_call: TRBV10-2
d_call: TRBD1
cdr3_nt: TGCGCCAGCAGTGAACAACCCCCGGGACAGATCCTTAAAGTTTATATCGAAGGGCTAAGCTACACCTTC
cdr3_aa: CASSEQPPGQILKVYIEGLSYTF

j_call: TRBJ1-2
clone_size: -
v_call: TRBV25-1
d_call: TRBD1
cdr3_nt: TGTGCCAGCAGTGAATCTCGGACAGGAGACCCCCACTATGGCTACACCTTC
cdr3_aa: CASSESRTGDPHYGYTF

j_call: TRBJ1-2
clone_size: -
v_call: TRBV29-1
d_call: TRBD1
cdr3_nt: TGCAGCGTTGACGAGACAGGGGCAGGGTATGGCTACACCTTC
cdr3_aa: CSVDETGAGYGYTF

j_call: TRBJ2-1
clone_size: -
v_call: TRBV27
d_call: -
cdr3_nt: TGTGCCAGCAGCCAACAAATGGATGAGCAGTTCTTC
cdr3_aa: CASSQQMDEQFF

j_call: TRBJ2-1
clone_size: -
v_call: TRBV11-3
d_call: TRBD2
cdr3_nt: TGTGCCAGCAGCTTAGAAAGAGGCGGGAGACTGGATGAGCAGTTCTTC
cdr3_aa: CASSLERGGRLDEQFF

j_call: TRBJ2-2
clone_size: -
v_call: TRBV6-1
d_call: -
cdr3_nt: TGTGCCAGCAGTGCACCTCCCGGGTGGATCGGGGAGCTGTTTTTT
cdr3_aa: CASSAPPGWIGELFF

j_call: TRBJ2-7
clone_size: -
v_call: TRBV27
d_call: TRBD1
cdr3_nt: TGTGCCAGCAGTGCGTACCCACCTTCCGGGACAGGGAGCTACGAGCAGTACTTC
cdr3_aa: CASSAYPPSGTGSYEQYF

j_call: TRBJ1-1
clone_size: -
v_call: TRBV28
d_call: -
cdr3_nt: TGTGCCAGCACAAGACCCGTGAACACTGAAGCTTTCTTT
cdr3_aa: CASTRPVNTEAFF

j_call: TRBJ2-7
clone_size: -
v_call: TRBV28
d_call: TRBD1
cdr3_nt: TGTGCCAGCAGTATACCGGGACAGGGGGGTTACGAGCAGTACTTC
cdr3_aa: CASSIPGQGGYEQYF

j_call: TRBJ2-7
clone_size: few
v_call: TRBV2
d_call: -
cdr3_nt: TGTGCCAGCCTGGACCTTCAGGGAGAGCAGTACTTC
cdr3_aa: CASLDLQGEQYF

j_call: TRBJ2-7
clone_size: -
v_call: TRBV28
d_call: TRBD1
cdr3_nt: TGTGCCAGCAGGTCAATCGGGACAGGGTCCTACGAGCAGTACTTC
cdr3_aa: CASRSIGTGSYEQYF

j_call: TRBJ1-2
clone_size: once
v_call: TRBV4-1
d_call: TRBD1
cdr3_nt: TGCGCCAGCAGCCCCCTGCTGAGGGGACAGCATTATGGCTACACCTTC
cdr3_aa: CASSPLLRGQHYGYTF

j_call: TRBJ1-4
clone_size: -
v_call: TRBV13
d_call: -
cdr3_nt: TGTGCCAGCAGCTTACGGTCCGGTAAGAATGAAAAACTGTTTTTT
cdr3_aa: CASSLRSGKNEKLFF

j_call: TRBJ2-5
clone_size: -
v_call: TRBV7-6
d_call: TRBD2
cdr3_nt: TGTGCCAGCAGCTTTCGCGGACTAGCGGAAGAGACCCAGTACTTC
cdr3_aa: CASSFRGLAEETQYF

j_call: TRBJ1-5
clone_size: -
v_call: TRBV15
d_call: TRBD1
cdr3_nt: TGTGCCACCAGCAGAGATGGGGGGACAGGGGACCCTCCGGGGCAGCCCCAGCATTTT
cdr3_aa: CATSRDGGTGDPPGQPQHF

j_call: TRBJ2-7
clone_size: -
v_call: TRBV28
d_call: -
cdr3_nt: TGTGCCAGCAGTTTCGTACGTGGCGAGCAGTACTTC
cdr3_aa: CASSFVRGEQYF

j_call: TRBJ2-7
clone_size: once
v_call: TRBV4-2
d_call: TRBD2
cdr3_nt: TGTGCCAGCAGGAAAGGACTAGCGGCGTCCTACGAGCAGTACTTC
cdr3_aa: CASRKGLAASYEQYF

j_call: TRBJ1-1
clone_size: once
v_call: TRBV15
d_call: -
cdr3_nt: TGTGCCACCAGCAGTCGTCACCGGGCCCATGAAGCTTTCTTT
cdr3_aa: CATSSRHRAHEAFF

j_call: TRBJ2-7
clone_size: few
v_call: TRBV25-1
d_call: -
cdr3_nt: TGTGCCAGCAGTGACTCCTACGAGCAGTACTTC
cdr3_aa: CASSDSYEQYF

j_call: TRBJ2-3
clone_size: -
v_call: TRBV7-8
d_call: TRBD2
cdr3_nt: TGTGCCAGCAGCTTCAAATTAGCGGGAGGGAACACAGATACGCAGTATTTT
cdr3_aa: CASSFKLAGGNTDTQYF

j_call: TRBJ1-1
clone_size: -
v_call: TRBV5-4
d_call: TRBD1
cdr3_nt: TGTGCCAGCAGATATGGGACAGGGGGCAGGAACACTGAAGCTTTCTTT
cdr3_aa: CASRYGTGGRNTEAFF

j_call: TRBJ1-1
clone_size: -
v_call: TRBV27
d_call: -
cdr3_nt: TGTGCCACCTCTGTAGCTTTCTTT
cdr3_aa: CATSVAFF

j_call: TRBJ1-2
clone_size: -
v_call: TRBV28
d_call: TRBD1
cdr3_nt: TGTGCCAGCAGTACGGACAGGGAGCGATCTAACTATGGCTACACCTTC
cdr3_aa: CASSTDRERSNYGYTF

j_call: TRBJ1-5
clone_size: -
v_call: TRBV27
d_call: -
cdr3_nt: TGTGCCAGCAGTCCCCTATCGCAGTGGGGGGATCAGCCCCAGCATTTT
cdr3_aa: CASSPLSQWGDQPQHF

j_call: TRBJ2-1
clone_size: -
v_call: TRBV28
d_call: -
cdr3_nt: TGTGCCAGCACCACCCCCCCCAATGAGCAGTTCTTC
cdr3_aa: CASTTPPNEQFF

j_call: TRBJ2-7
clone_size: few
v_call: TRBV10-1
d_call: -
cdr3_nt: TGCGCCAGCAGTGAGTCCTTCTACGAGCAGTACTTC
cdr3_aa: CASSESFYEQYF

j_call: TRBJ2-7
clone_size: once
v_call: TRBV28
d_call: -
cdr3_nt: TGTGCCAGCAGTACCGGACTGGGCTACGAGCAGTACTTC
cdr3_aa: CASSTGLGYEQYF